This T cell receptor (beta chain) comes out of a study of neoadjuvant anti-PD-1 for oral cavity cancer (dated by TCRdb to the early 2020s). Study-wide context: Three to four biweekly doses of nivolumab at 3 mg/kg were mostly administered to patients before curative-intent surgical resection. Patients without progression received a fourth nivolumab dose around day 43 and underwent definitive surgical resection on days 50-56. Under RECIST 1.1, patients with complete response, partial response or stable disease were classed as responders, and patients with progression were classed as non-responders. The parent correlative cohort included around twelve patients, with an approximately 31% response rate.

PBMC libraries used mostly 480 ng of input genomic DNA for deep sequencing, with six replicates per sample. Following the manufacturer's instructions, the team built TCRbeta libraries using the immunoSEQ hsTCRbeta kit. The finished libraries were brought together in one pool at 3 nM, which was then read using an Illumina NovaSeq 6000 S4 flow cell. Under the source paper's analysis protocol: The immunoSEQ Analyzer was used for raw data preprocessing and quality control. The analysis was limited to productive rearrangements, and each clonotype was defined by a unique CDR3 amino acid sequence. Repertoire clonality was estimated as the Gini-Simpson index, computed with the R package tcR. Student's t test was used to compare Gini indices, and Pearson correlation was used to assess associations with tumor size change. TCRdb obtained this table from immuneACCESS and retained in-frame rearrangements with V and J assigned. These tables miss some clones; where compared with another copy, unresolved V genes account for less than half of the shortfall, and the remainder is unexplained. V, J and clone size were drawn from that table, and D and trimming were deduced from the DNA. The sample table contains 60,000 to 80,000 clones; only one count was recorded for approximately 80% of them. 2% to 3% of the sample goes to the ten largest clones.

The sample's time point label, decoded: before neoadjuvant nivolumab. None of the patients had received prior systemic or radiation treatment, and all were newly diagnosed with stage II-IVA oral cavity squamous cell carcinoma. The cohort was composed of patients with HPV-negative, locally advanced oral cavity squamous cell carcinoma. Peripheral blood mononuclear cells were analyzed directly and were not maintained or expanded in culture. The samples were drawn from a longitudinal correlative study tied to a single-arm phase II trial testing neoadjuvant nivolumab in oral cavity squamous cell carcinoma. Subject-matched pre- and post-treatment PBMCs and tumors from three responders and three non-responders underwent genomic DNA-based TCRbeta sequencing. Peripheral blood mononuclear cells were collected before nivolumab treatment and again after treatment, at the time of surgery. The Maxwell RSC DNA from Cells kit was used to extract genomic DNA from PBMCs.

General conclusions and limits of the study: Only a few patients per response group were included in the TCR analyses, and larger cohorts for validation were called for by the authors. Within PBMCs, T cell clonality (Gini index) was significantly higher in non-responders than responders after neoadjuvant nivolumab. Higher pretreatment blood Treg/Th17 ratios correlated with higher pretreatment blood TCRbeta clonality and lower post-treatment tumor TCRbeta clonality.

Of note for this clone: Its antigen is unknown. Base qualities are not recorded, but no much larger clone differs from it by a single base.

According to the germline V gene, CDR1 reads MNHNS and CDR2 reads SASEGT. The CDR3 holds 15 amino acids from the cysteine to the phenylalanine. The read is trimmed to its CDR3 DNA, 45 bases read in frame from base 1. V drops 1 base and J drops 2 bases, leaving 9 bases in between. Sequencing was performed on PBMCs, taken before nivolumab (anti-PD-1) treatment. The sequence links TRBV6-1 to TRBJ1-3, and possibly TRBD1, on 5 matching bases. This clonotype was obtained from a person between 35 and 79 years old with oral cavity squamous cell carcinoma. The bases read TGTGCCAGCAGTGAAGATTCGGGACCTGGAAACACCATATATTTT. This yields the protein CASSEDSGPGNTIYF.